The T cell receptor (beta chain) under discussion was sequenced for a study of T-cell reconstitution after alpha-beta-depleted transplantation in children. Study-level results: Reportedly, only several hundred clones from non-depleted graft cells drove alpha-beta T-cell counts at about two months. Counts and diversity of T cells one year after transplant came mostly from newly produced T cells. Elevated TCRbeta diversity at day 60 was traced, in some patients, to surviving recipient T cells and thymic progenitors.

This clonotype was counted many times. Its antigen is still unknown. Between the trimmed V and J ends, which lost 6 bases and 1 base, there was a span of 12 bases. Germline lookup yields CDR1 MDHEN and CDR2 SYDVKM. This CDR3 is 14 amino acids long. The TCRbeta library incorporated unique molecular identifiers. Each CDR3 protein gets one entry after TCRdb re-called the PCR reads with MiXCR. Counted here are approximately 980,000 distinct CDR3 sequences, about 31% occurring once; the ten biggest clones make up roughly 30%. The chain carries TRBV28 and TRBJ1-1, with D possibly TRBD1 on 5 matching bases. The TCR was taken from a boy less than two years old who had a stem cell transplant for SCID, so the T cells may come from the graft donor. The input for sequencing was PBMCs, mostly from graft donor cells, taken 360 days after TCRalphabeta/CD19-depleted stem cell transplant. The chain's CDR3 is CASSPGTENTEAFF. The CDR3 DNA reads as TGTGCCAGCAGCCCAGGGACGGAGAACACTGAAGCTTTCTTT.